This is a list of T cell receptor beta chains from one sample in a study of beta chain features in type 1 diabetes. Libraries were prepared by immunoSEQ multiplex PCR; TCRdb keeps only in-frame clonotypes and omits some of them. The sample has approximately 600,000 clones, roughly 12% seen once. The sequenced sample consisted of naive CD4+ T cells from blood. The receptors derive from a man between 25 and 39 years old with type 1 diabetes. Both conserved end residues are part of each CDR3. Fields, in order: J gene, D gene, V gene, CDR3 protein. D genes are given only for firm matches.

>TRBJ1-3|TRBD1|TRBV10-3
CAARGTGGSGNTIYF
>TRBJ2-5|NA|TRBV30
CAWTAQETQYF
>TRBJ1-6|NA|TRBV6-5
CASSYGQVHGNSPLHF
>TRBJ2-5|NA|TRBV6-5
CASSTQLAETQYF
>TRBJ2-6|NA|TRBV11-3
CASILRRSGANVLTF
>TRBJ2-6|TRBD1|TRBV29-1
CSVSGQAWSGANVLTF
>TRBJ2-2|TRBD2|TRBV10-3
CATPRTSANTGELFF
>TRBJ1-5|NA|TRBV5-1
CATQLTQHF
>TRBJ2-1|NA|TRBV7-2
CASSLGGHNNEQFF
>TRBJ1-2|NA|TRBV5-1
CASSPGVFYGYTF
>TRBJ2-5|TRBD2|TRBV7-2
CASSRSSGEVETQYF
>TRBJ2-5|NA|TRBV18
CASSPRLQETQYF
>TRBJ2-4|NA|TRBV14
CASSPRTKGDPAKNIQYF
>TRBJ2-7|NA|TRBV27
CASSLGAGISYEQYF
>TRBJ2-7|TRBD1|TRBV29-1
CSVATGTDYEQYF
>TRBJ1-2|TRBD1|TRBV2
CASSGDSNYGYTF
>TRBJ1-3|NA|TRBV25-1
CASSGGLYSGNTIYF
>TRBJ1-1|TRBD1|TRBV11-2
CASSHHDRAEAFF